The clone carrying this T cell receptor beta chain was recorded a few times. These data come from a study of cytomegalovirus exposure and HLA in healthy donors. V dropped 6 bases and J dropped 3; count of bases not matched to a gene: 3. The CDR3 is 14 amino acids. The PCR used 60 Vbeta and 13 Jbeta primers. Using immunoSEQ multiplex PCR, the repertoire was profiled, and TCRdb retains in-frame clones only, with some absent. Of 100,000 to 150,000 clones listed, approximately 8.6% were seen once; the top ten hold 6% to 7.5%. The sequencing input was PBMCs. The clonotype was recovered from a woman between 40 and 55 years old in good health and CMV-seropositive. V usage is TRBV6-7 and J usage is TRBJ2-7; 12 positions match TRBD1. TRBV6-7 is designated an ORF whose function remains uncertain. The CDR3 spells CASRGTGGLYEQYF. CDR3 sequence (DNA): TGTGCCAGCAGGGGGACAGGGGGCCTCTACGAGCAGTACTTC.